This TCR beta chain was sequenced for a study of chemoradiotherapy in HPV16-positive cancers. Sequencing used immunoSEQ multiplex PCR; TCRdb keeps in-frame clones, though not all of them. The sample carries 9,500 to 15,000 clones, roughly four fifths recorded once. Study observations and caveats: Candidate HPV-specific clones and E7-related TCR motifs grew in tumor during treatment. In HPV16-positive patients, HPV-responsive T-cell expansion tracked better recurrence-free survival.

From germline, CDR1 is PRHDT and CDR2 FYEKMQ (reference sequence). Between the trimmed V and J ends, which lost 4 bases and 0 bases, there was a span of 12 bases. CDR3 length equals 16 residues. Turning to this clone: What it recognizes is unknown.

Repertoires were sampled repeatedly during chemoradiotherapy. The TCR was taken from a human donor with HPV-associated anogenital cancer. Sampling was conducted from a patient who underwent chemoradiotherapy. The chain employs TRBV13 and TRBJ2-2; D may be TRBD2 (6 bases). CDR3 in DNA: TGTGCCAGCAGCTACGGAGGGGACGCGAACACCGGGGAGCTGTTTTTT. It translates to CASSYGGDANTGELFF.